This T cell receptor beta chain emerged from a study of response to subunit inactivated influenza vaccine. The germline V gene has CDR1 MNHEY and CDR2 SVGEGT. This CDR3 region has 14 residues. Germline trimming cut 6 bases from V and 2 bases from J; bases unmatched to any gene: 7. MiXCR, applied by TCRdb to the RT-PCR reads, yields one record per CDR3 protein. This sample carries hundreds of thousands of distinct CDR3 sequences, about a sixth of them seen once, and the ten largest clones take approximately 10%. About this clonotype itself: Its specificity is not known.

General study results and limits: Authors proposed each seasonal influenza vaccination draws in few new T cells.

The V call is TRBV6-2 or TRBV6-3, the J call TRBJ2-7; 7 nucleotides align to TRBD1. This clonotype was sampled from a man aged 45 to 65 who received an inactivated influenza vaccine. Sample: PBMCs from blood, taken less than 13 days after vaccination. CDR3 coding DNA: TGTGCCAGCAGACTGACAGGGTCGGCCTACGAGCAGTACTTC. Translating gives CASRLTGSAYEQYF.